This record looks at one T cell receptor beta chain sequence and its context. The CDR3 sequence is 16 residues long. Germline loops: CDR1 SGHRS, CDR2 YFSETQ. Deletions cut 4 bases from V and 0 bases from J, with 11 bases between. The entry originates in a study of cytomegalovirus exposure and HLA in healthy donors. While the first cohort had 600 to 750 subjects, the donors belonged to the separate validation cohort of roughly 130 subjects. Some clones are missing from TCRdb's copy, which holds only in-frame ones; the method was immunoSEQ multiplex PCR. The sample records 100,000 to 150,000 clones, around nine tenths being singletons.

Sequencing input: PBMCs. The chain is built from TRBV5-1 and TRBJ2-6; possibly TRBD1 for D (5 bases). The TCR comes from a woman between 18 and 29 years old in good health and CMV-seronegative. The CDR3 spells CASSPARDSGANVLTF. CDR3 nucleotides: TGCGCCAGCAGCCCTGCCAGGGACTCTGGGGCCAACGTCCTGACTTTC.